A single sample gave rise to the 26 T cell receptor beta chains below, sequenced in a study of T cells in Graves' hyperthyroidism and ophthalmopathy. Amplification yielded TCR beta CDR3 regions, with RNA transcripts as the source. The HTBI primer set was used in a first-round RT-PCR of the TCR CDR3. TCRdb called the multiplex PCR reads again in MiXCR, with one record for every CDR3 protein. The data contain under 400,000 distinct CDR3 sequences, 25% of them singletons. Sequencing was carried out using blood. These receptors all come from a man aged 45 to 65 with Graves' hyperthyroidism.

About this clonotype: No conserved phenylalanine or tryptophan is present at the end of the CDR3, so a read error is the likely explanation. This chain joins TRBV3-1 and TRBJ2-3; 7 nucleotides agree with TRBD2. Germline-derived CDR1 and CDR2 are LGHDT and YNNKEL (reference sequence). With V trimmed by 2 bases and J by 2 bases, 7 bases remained unmatched. This CDR3 spans 16 amino acids. Written as DNA, the CDR3 is TGTGCCAGCAGCCAATCGTTGGGGACTACCACAGATACGCAGTATTCT. This encodes CASSQSLGTTTDTQYS.

A remark on this clonotype: A much larger clone is a single base away; this may be a read error. This chain links TRBV11-2 with TRBJ2-3, with 7 nucleotides matching TRBD1. The CDR3 is 15 residues long. Germline loops: CDR1 SGHAT, CDR2 FQNNGV. CDR3 nucleotide sequence: TGTGCCAGCAGCTTTGGACAGGCTAGCACAGGTACGCAGTATTTT. This sequence encodes CASSFGQASTGTQYF.

This clonotype was seen only a few times. This sequence joins TRBV27 and TRBJ1-1, with 8 bases aligning to TRBD1. This CDR3 has 15 residues. The germline V gene has CDR1 MNHEY and CDR2 SMNVEV (reference sequence). Trimming removed 3 bases from V and 5 bases from J; junction bases left unmatched: 8. The CDR3: CASSFFRGPGTEAFF. CDR3 in DNA: TGTGCCAGCAGTTTTTTCAGGGGGCCGGGGACTGAAGCTTTCTTT.

This clonotype has a count of ten or more. The chain combines TRBV12-3 or TRBV12-4 with TRBJ2-1; D not certain. This CDR3 comprises 11 residues. V was shortened by 6 bases and J by 9 bases, with 9 bases between the two germline ends. The DNA of the CDR3 is TGTGCCAGCAGCTCCACGGGTGAGCAGTTCTTC. Translation gives CASSSTGEQFF.

This sequence joins TRBV20-1 and TRBJ2-1; D tentatively reads TRBD1 or TRBD2 (5 bases each). The germline V gene encodes CDR1 DFQATT and CDR2 SNEGSKA (reference sequence). The ends were cut back, 5 bases at V and 6 bases at J, with 17 bases in the middle. This CDR3 region has 14 residues. The CDR3 is CSAVRGVVLNEQFF. The CDR3 region has the DNA TGCAGTGCTGTACGAGGGGTGGTACTCAATGAGCAGTTCTTC.

The rearrangement joins TRBV5-1 to TRBJ1-1, with D perhaps matching TRBD1 (6 bases). V gave up 4 bases and J gave up 2 bases, with 18 bases separating them. This CDR3 is built from 16 residues. Germline CDR1 reads SGHRS; CDR2 reads YFSETQ. DNA for the CDR3: TGCGCCAGCAGCCCTGTTGGGGGAGGGGGAAACACTGAAGCTTTCTTT. Protein: CASSPVGGGGNTEAFF.

The rearrangement links TRBV30 to TRBJ1-1; D uncertain. V dropped 3 bases and J dropped 9 bases, with 14 bases sitting between them. Germline V gene lookup returns CDR1 GTSNPN and CDR2 SVGIG (reference sequence). This CDR3 is built from 12 residues. CDR3 sequence: CAWSAGSDQAFF. For the CDR3, the DNA is TGTGCCTGGAGCGCAGGTAGTGATCAAGCTTTCTTT. Combining the CDR3 with reference TRBV30 and TRBJ1-1 gives the whole variable domain SQTIHQWPATLVQPVGSPLSLECTVEGTSNPNLYWYRQAAGRGLQLLFYSVGIGQISSEVPQNLSASRPQDRQFILSSKKLLLSDSGFYLCAWSAGSDQAFFGQGTRLTVV.

This clonotype turned up a few times. The V gene is TRBV6-5, the J gene TRBJ2-7; 11 bases agree with TRBD2. The germline CDR1 and CDR2 sequences are MNHEY and SVGAGI. The CDR3 has 15 amino acids. V lost 0 bases, J lost 7 bases, and 5 bases stayed unmatched. CDR3 loop: CASSYSLAGALEQYF. CDR3 DNA: TGTGCCAGCAGTTACTCACTAGCGGGAGCGCTTGAGCAGTACTTC.

V gene TRBV7-8 combines with J gene TRBJ1-6; the D gene is possibly TRBD1 (6 bases). The CDR3 consists of 14 residues. Germline CDR1 is SGHVS and CDR2 is FQNEAQ. V lost 9 bases and J lost 8, with 17 bases in between. The CDR3 bases are TGTGCCAGTAGTATACTCCACAGGGATTCACCCCTCCACTTT. Its translation is CASSILHRDSPLHF.

The chain links TRBV12-5 to TRBJ2-3, with 9 bases lining up with TRBD2. V gave up 5 bases and J gave up 1 base; unmatched junction bases: 10. Germline-derived CDR1 and CDR2 are LGHNT and FRNRAP. This CDR3 is built from 17 residues. CDR3 sequence reads: CASGTNIAGVGTDTQYF. Written as DNA, the CDR3 is TGTGCTAGTGGTACTAACATAGCGGGAGTGGGCACAGATACGCAGTATTTT.

The V gene is TRBV28, the J gene TRBJ1-1; no definite D call. The germline V gene has CDR1 MDHEN and CDR2 SYDVKM. The CDR3 runs 14 residues. Trimming left V 1 base short and J 11 bases short, with 17 bases between. The CDR3 loop is CASSLSSLRRSAFF. In DNA, the CDR3 is TGTGCCAGCAGTTTATCCTCGTTACGGCGCTCGGCTTTCTTT. The complete variable domain, with remaining parts taken from reference TRBV28 and TRBJ1-1, reads DVKVTQSSRYLVKRTGEKVFLECVQDMDHENMFWYRQDPGLGLRLIYFSYDVKMKEKGDIPEGYSVSREKKERFSLILESASTNQTSMYLCASSLSSLRRSAFFGQGTRLTVV.

This clonotype has a handful of counts. The chain joins TRBV6-1 to TRBJ1-2; perhaps TRBD1 as D (5 bases). With 7 bases removed from V and 8 bases from J, the gap between germline ends came to 14 bases. The CDR3 is made up of 12 amino acids. Germline CDR1 and CDR2: MNHNS and SASEGT. CDR3 loop: CASTQAGDGYTF. The CDR3 coding sequence is TGTGCCAGCACCCAGGCGGGGGACGGCTACACCTTC.

The chain carries TRBV6-6 and TRBJ2-7, with no clear D. With 0 bases removed from V and 0 bases from J, the gap between germline ends came to 12 bases. The CDR3 sequence is 16 residues long. CDR1 is MNHNY, CDR2 SVGAGI, per germline (reference sequence). CDR3 sequence reads: CASSYSLRAHSYEQYF. In DNA, the CDR3 is TGTGCCAGCAGTTACTCGCTGCGAGCCCACTCCTACGAGCAGTACTTC.

This clonotype was observed many times. This chain uses TRBV7-8 with TRBJ2-7, with TRBD2 matching 8 bases. The V and J ends lost 6 bases and 0 bases, in that order; junction bases with no gene match: 7. The CDR3 consists of 15 residues. Germline CDR1 reads SGHVS; CDR2 reads FQNEAQ. CDR3 amino acids: CASRSAGGGSYEQYF. CDR3 in DNA: TGTGCCAGCAGGTCCGCGGGAGGCGGCTCCTACGAGCAGTACTTC. Filled out from reference TRBV7-8 and TRBJ2-7, the complete variable domain reads GAGVSQSPRYKVAKRGQDVALRCDPISGHVSLFWYQQALGQGPEFLTYFQNEAQLDKSGLPSDRFFAERPEGSVSTLKIQRTQQEDSAVYLCASRSAGGGSYEQYFGPGTRLTVT.

The rearrangement uses TRBV7-2 and TRBJ2-5; TRBD2 matches 13 bases. Germline-derived CDR1 and CDR2 are SGHTA and FQGNSA. With V trimmed by 0 bases and J by 8 bases, 9 bases remained unmatched. The CDR3 consists of 17 residues. The DNA for the CDR3 is TGTGCCAGCAGCTTAGCGTCGGGTGGGACTAGCGGGATCACCCAGTACTTC. The encoded protein is CASSLASGGTSGITQYF.

This clonotype has a handful of counts. The chain uses TRBV7-8 and TRBJ2-1; no clear D gene. Trimming took off 4 bases at V and 9 bases at J, with 13 bases between the two ends. Germline CDR1 is SGHVS and CDR2 is FQNEAQ. The CDR3 sequence is 13 residues long. The CDR3 reads CASSSPQVGEQFF. The CDR3 DNA follows: TGTGCCAGCAGCTCTCCCCAGGTCGGTGAGCAGTTCTTC. The whole variable domain, remainder taken from reference TRBV7-8 and TRBJ2-1, is GAGVSQSPRYKVAKRGQDVALRCDPISGHVSLFWYQQALGQGPEFLTYFQNEAQLDKSGLPSDRFFAERPEGSVSTLKIQRTQQEDSAVYLCASSSPQVGEQFFGPGTRLTVL.

The table lists this clonotype with a few counts. V is TRBV7-2 and J is TRBJ2-7; D gene unclear. The V end lost 6 bases, the J end lost 2 bases, and 11 bases lay between the germline ends. The CDR3 is 13 residues long. Per the germline V gene, CDR1 is SGHTA and CDR2 is FQGNSA. The CDR3, as DNA: TGTGCCAGCAGAGAGCCCCTGACCTACGAGCAGTACTTC. This encodes CASREPLTYEQYF.

This clonotype was observed at least ten times. The CDR3 reads CASRMDRGRAYEQYF. As DNA, the CDR3 is TGTGCCAGCCGCATGGACAGGGGAAGGGCGTACGAGCAGTACTTC. V is TRBV2 and J is TRBJ2-7, with 9 bases lining up with TRBD1. With V trimmed by 8 bases and J by 4 bases, 12 bases remained unmatched. Germline CDR1 reads SNHLY; CDR2 reads FYNNEI. The CDR3 runs 15 residues.

The chain carries TRBV5-6 and TRBJ2-1; TRBD2 aligns across 8 bases. Germline V gene data show CDR1 as SGHDT and CDR2 as YYEEEE. V dropped 1 base and J dropped 7; count of bases not matched to a gene: 13. The CDR3 sequence is 17 residues long. This CDR3 is CASSLLGTSGVGNEQFF. In nucleotides, the CDR3 is TGTGCCAGCAGCTTGCTCGGAACTAGCGGAGTTGGAAATGAGCAGTTCTTC.

This clonotype has at least ten counts. The rearrangement uses TRBV5-1 and TRBJ2-1, with a tentative D call TRBD1 (5 bases). CDR3 length equals 15 residues. V was pared by 0 bases and J by 8 bases, with 15 bases between. Germline V gene lookup returns CDR1 SGHRS and CDR2 YFSETQ. The CDR3 region has the DNA TGCGCCAGCAGCTTGGCCACCCCCAGGGATCATGAGCAGTTCTTC. It specifies CASSLATPRDHEQFF.

The rearrangement joins TRBV3-1 to TRBJ2-5, with a possible D match to TRBD2 (6 bases). CDR1 and CDR2 from the germline V gene are LGHDT and YNNKEL (reference sequence). V lost 3 bases and J 4 bases, leaving 18 bases between the germline ends. The CDR3 is made up of 16 amino acids. CDR3: CASSHSPLAVRETQYF. CDR3 coding DNA: TGTGCCAGCAGCCACTCACCGTTAGCGGTCAGAGAGACCCAGTACTTC.

This clonotype was seen a few times. The chain carries TRBV12-3 or TRBV12-4 and TRBJ1-3; D not resolved. V was clipped by 6 bases and J by 0 bases, with 12 bases between them. The length of the CDR3 is 15 residues. CDR3 DNA sequence: TGTGCCAGCAGCCTTGGAGGCAACTCTGGAAACACCATATATTTT. Translating it yields CASSLGGNSGNTIYF.

This clonotype was seen repeatedly, ten times or more. The chain joins TRBV28 to TRBJ1-1, with TRBD1 matching over 7 bases. Germline V gene lookup returns CDR1 MDHEN and CDR2 SYDVKM. The CDR3 has 13 amino acids. Unmatched junction bases numbered 5, after V lost 5 bases and J lost 5 bases. Here the CDR3 DNA reads TGTGCCAGCAGTCCAGGGGGAGGGACTGAAGCTTTCTTT. Amino acid sequence: CASSPGGGTEAFF.

This clonotype was counted a few times. V is TRBV20-1 and J is TRBJ2-1; 11 nucleotides line up with TRBD2. Germline loops: CDR1 DFQATT, CDR2 SNEGSKA (reference sequence). This CDR3 contains 14 residues. CDR3 loop: CGTSGSLSYNEQFF. CDR3 sequence (DNA): TGCGGAACTAGCGGGAGTCTTTCCTACAATGAGCAGTTCTTC.

V is TRBV5-5 and J is TRBJ1-2; 8 bases line up with TRBD1. The germline gives CDR1 SGHKS, CDR2 YYEKEE (reference sequence). The ends lost 4 bases at V and 4 bases at J; junction bases unmatched: 6. The CDR3 consists of 14 residues. CDR3 nucleotide sequence: TGTGCCAGCAGCCCGGGACAGGAAACCTATGGCTACACCTTC. Protein product: CASSPGQETYGYTF. The full variable domain, with the rest looked up from reference TRBV5-5 and TRBJ1-2, is DAGVTQSPTHLIKTRGQQVTLRCSPISGHKSVSWYQQVLGQGPQFIFQYYEKEERGRGNFPDRFSARQFPNYSSELNVNALLLGDSALYLCASSPGQETYGYTFGSGTRLTVV.

This clonotype was detected ten times or more. A junction boundary mismatches the germline segment, possibly from a read error. The chain carries TRBV7-7 and TRBJ2-7, with 10 bases lining up with TRBD1. The length of the CDR3 is 15 residues. The germline V gene encodes CDR1 SSHAT and CDR2 FNYEAQ (reference sequence). CDR3 in amino acids: CASSRGQGVSYEQYF. For the CDR3, the DNA is TGTGCTAGCAGCCGCGGACAGGGGGTATCCTACGAGCAGTACTTC.